Listed below are T cell receptor beta chains from one sample, sequenced in a study of spatial heterogeneity in lung cancer. TCRdb fed the 5' RACE reads into MiXCR, producing one record per CDR3 protein. The sample shows roughly 80,000 distinct CDR3 sequences, approximately 12% of them seen only once. Specimen: PBMCs, collected at surgery. These receptor sequences come from a male donor with early-stage non-small cell lung cancer. Both conserved end residues are part of each CDR3. A D gene is named only where the DNA matches it firmly. Rows give clone size only sometimes, using once, few, many, or a class for an expanded clone.

d_call: TRBD1
cdr3_length: 15
j_call: TRBJ1-5
clone_size: many
v_call: TRBV5-6
cdr3_nt: TGTGCCAGCAGCGAAGGGGGCGCGGGCAATCAGCCCCAGCATTTT
cdr3_aa: CASSEGGAGNQPQHF

d_call: NA
cdr3_length: 14
j_call: TRBJ2-2
clone_size: NA
v_call: TRBV7-3
cdr3_nt: TGTGCCAGCAGCTTAGATGCGAACACCGGGGAGCTGTTTTTT
cdr3_aa: CASSLDANTGELFF

d_call: NA
cdr3_length: 13
j_call: TRBJ2-3
clone_size: many
v_call: TRBV13
cdr3_nt: TGTGCCAGCAGCTTAACCAACACAGATACGCAGTATTTT
cdr3_aa: CASSLTNTDTQYF

d_call: NA
cdr3_length: 16
j_call: TRBJ2-3
clone_size: few
v_call: TRBV7-2
cdr3_nt: TGTGCCAGCAGCCACCTACGGGACACTTTCACAGATACGCAGTATTTT
cdr3_aa: CASSHLRDTFTDTQYF

d_call: NA
cdr3_length: 12
j_call: TRBJ2-2
clone_size: NA
v_call: TRBV29-1
cdr3_nt: TGCAGCCCTGGGGAGAGAACCGGGGAGCTGTTTTTT
cdr3_aa: CSPGERTGELFF

d_call: NA
cdr3_length: 18
j_call: TRBJ2-2
clone_size: NA
v_call: TRBV12-3/TRBV12-4
cdr3_nt: TGTGCCAGCAGTTTAGGGCCCTTAGCGAGCACGAACACCGGGGAGCTGTTTTTT
cdr3_aa: CASSLGPLASTNTGELFF

d_call: NA
cdr3_length: 17
j_call: TRBJ2-4
clone_size: NA
v_call: TRBV7-8
cdr3_nt: TGTGCCAGCAGCTTAGCTATCGGGGCGTCGGGCAAAAACATTCAGTACTTC
cdr3_aa: CASSLAIGASGKNIQYF

d_call: NA
cdr3_length: 14
j_call: TRBJ1-6
clone_size: few
v_call: TRBV5-1
cdr3_nt: TGCGCCAGCAGCTTAAGACAGGTTGGATCACCCCTCCACTTT
cdr3_aa: CASSLRQVGSPLHF

d_call: TRBD2
cdr3_length: 14
j_call: TRBJ2-3
clone_size: NA
v_call: TRBV20-1
cdr3_nt: TGCAGTGCTAGTAATCCGGGAGGACCCGATACGCAGTATTTT
cdr3_aa: CSASNPGGPDTQYF

d_call: TRBD1
cdr3_length: 16
j_call: TRBJ1-2
clone_size: few
v_call: TRBV19
cdr3_nt: TGTGCCAGTAGTGTCCAATCAGGGGGGGAGAAATATGGCTACACCTTC
cdr3_aa: CASSVQSGGEKYGYTF

d_call: NA
cdr3_length: 14
j_call: TRBJ2-5
clone_size: few
v_call: TRBV10-3
cdr3_nt: TGTGCCATCAGTCCTAAAGAATCCCAGGAGACCCAGTACTTC
cdr3_aa: CAISPKESQETQYF

d_call: NA
cdr3_length: 14
j_call: TRBJ2-7
clone_size: NA
v_call: TRBV7-9
cdr3_nt: TGTGCCAGCAGCTTAGATCCCTCTTCCTACGAGCAGTACTTC
cdr3_aa: CASSLDPSSYEQYF

d_call: NA
cdr3_length: 13
j_call: TRBJ2-5
clone_size: NA
v_call: TRBV5-6
cdr3_nt: TGTGCCAGCAGCTTTGGCGGTCAAGAGACCCAGTACTTC
cdr3_aa: CASSFGGQETQYF

d_call: TRBD2
cdr3_length: 15
j_call: TRBJ2-3
clone_size: many
v_call: TRBV30
cdr3_nt: TGTGCCTGGAAGCCGGGACTAGCGGGAGGTAGAACGCAGTATTTT
cdr3_aa: CAWKPGLAGGRTQYF

d_call: NA
cdr3_length: 14
j_call: TRBJ1-4
clone_size: few
v_call: TRBV11-2
cdr3_nt: TGTGCCAGCAGACCGGGGTTGGACGTGGAAAAACTGTTTTTT
cdr3_aa: CASRPGLDVEKLFF

d_call: TRBD1
cdr3_length: 14
j_call: TRBJ1-4
clone_size: few
v_call: TRBV12-3/TRBV12-4
cdr3_nt: TGTGCCAGCAGTTTAAGGGGGCCGGATGAAAAACTGTTTTTT
cdr3_aa: CASSLRGPDEKLFF

d_call: NA
cdr3_length: 13
j_call: TRBJ2-2
clone_size: few
v_call: TRBV3-1
cdr3_nt: TGTGCCAGCAGCCGTGCTGGGAGCGGCGAGCTGTTTTTT
cdr3_aa: CASSRAGSGELFF

d_call: NA
cdr3_length: 17
j_call: TRBJ1-5
clone_size: few
v_call: TRBV6-6
cdr3_nt: TGTGCCAGCAGTTACGAGGGAAGAAGCATTCGCGGGCAGCCCCAGCATTTT
cdr3_aa: CASSYEGRSIRGQPQHF

d_call: NA
cdr3_length: 12
j_call: TRBJ2-7
clone_size: many
v_call: TRBV20-1
cdr3_nt: TGCAGTGCCCCCGGACAGTCCTACGAGCAGTACTTC
cdr3_aa: CSAPGQSYEQYF

d_call: TRBD1
cdr3_length: 13
j_call: TRBJ2-5
clone_size: NA
v_call: TRBV25-1
cdr3_nt: TGTGCCAGCAGCATGGGACAGCAAGAGACCCAGTACTTC
cdr3_aa: CASSMGQQETQYF

d_call: NA
cdr3_length: 11
j_call: TRBJ2-5
clone_size: NA
v_call: TRBV7-2
cdr3_nt: TGTGCCAGCAGCTTTTCAGGGACCCAGTACTTC
cdr3_aa: CASSFSGTQYF

d_call: TRBD1
cdr3_length: 13
j_call: TRBJ1-1
clone_size: NA
v_call: TRBV29-1
cdr3_nt: TGCAGCGTGGGGACAGGGGATAACACTGAAGCTTTCTTT
cdr3_aa: CSVGTGDNTEAFF

d_call: TRBD2
cdr3_length: 17
j_call: TRBJ2-1
clone_size: many
v_call: TRBV7-2
cdr3_nt: TGTGCCAGCAGCTTGGCGCCAGCGGGAGGTAACTACAATGAGCAGTTCTTC
cdr3_aa: CASSLAPAGGNYNEQFF

d_call: NA
cdr3_length: 14
j_call: TRBJ1-1
clone_size: many
v_call: TRBV11-1
cdr3_nt: TGTGCCAGCAGCTTAATCTCGGGTTCCACTGAAGCTTTCTTT
cdr3_aa: CASSLISGSTEAFF

d_call: TRBD1
cdr3_length: 13
j_call: TRBJ1-1
clone_size: few
v_call: TRBV23-1
cdr3_nt: TGCGCCAGCAGGGACAGGCTGAACACTGAAGCTTTCTTT
cdr3_aa: CASRDRLNTEAFF

d_call: TRBD2
cdr3_length: 17
j_call: TRBJ2-1
clone_size: NA
v_call: TRBV29-1
cdr3_nt: TGCAGCGTTGATAGCGTAGCGGGGGGGCGCTCTTCCAATGAGCAGTTCTTC
cdr3_aa: CSVDSVAGGRSSNEQFF

d_call: NA
cdr3_length: 13
j_call: TRBJ2-7
clone_size: few
v_call: TRBV2
cdr3_nt: TGTGCCAGCTCAGGGCGCAGGGATTACGAGCAGTACTTC
cdr3_aa: CASSGRRDYEQYF

d_call: NA
cdr3_length: 16
j_call: TRBJ1-6
clone_size: few
v_call: TRBV20-1
cdr3_nt: TGCAGTGCTAGGGTCCTGGGGAGGTCCTATAATTCACCCCTCCACTTT
cdr3_aa: CSARVLGRSYNSPLHF

d_call: NA
cdr3_length: 13
j_call: TRBJ1-2
clone_size: few
v_call: TRBV5-5
cdr3_nt: TGTGCCAGCAGCCAAGGGGGGGACTATGGCTACACCTTC
cdr3_aa: CASSQGGDYGYTF

d_call: NA
cdr3_length: 15
j_call: TRBJ2-5
clone_size: few
v_call: TRBV7-2
cdr3_nt: TGTGCCAGCAGCTTAAGGGGGGGGGTTCAAGAGACCCAGTACTTC
cdr3_aa: CASSLRGGVQETQYF

d_call: TRBD2
cdr3_length: 16
j_call: TRBJ2-3
clone_size: NA
v_call: TRBV11-2
cdr3_nt: TGTGCCAGCAGCCAGAGTACGGGGGGTCGGACAGATACGCAGTATTTT
cdr3_aa: CASSQSTGGRTDTQYF

d_call: NA
cdr3_length: 13
j_call: TRBJ2-5
clone_size: once
v_call: TRBV5-1
cdr3_nt: TGCGCCAGCAGCCCCGGGGGTGAAGAGACCCAGTACTTC
cdr3_aa: CASSPGGEETQYF

d_call: NA
cdr3_length: 14
j_call: TRBJ2-3
clone_size: many
v_call: TRBV20-1
cdr3_nt: TGCAGTGCTTATGGCCGGGGGAACACAGATACGCAGTATTTT
cdr3_aa: CSAYGRGNTDTQYF

d_call: NA
cdr3_length: 18
j_call: TRBJ2-6
clone_size: NA
v_call: TRBV12-5
cdr3_nt: TGTGCTAGTGGTTTGCCCCCAGGGGAGCTAACCGGGGCCAACGTCCTGACTTTC
cdr3_aa: CASGLPPGELTGANVLTF

d_call: NA
cdr3_length: 14
j_call: TRBJ1-4
clone_size: many
v_call: TRBV29-1
cdr3_nt: TGCAGCGTTGAAGATCGGGAGTTGGGTGAAAAACTGTTTTTT
cdr3_aa: CSVEDRELGEKLFF

d_call: NA
cdr3_length: 15
j_call: TRBJ2-1
clone_size: NA
v_call: TRBV5-1
cdr3_nt: TGCGCCAGCAGCTTGGCCAGGGAGAGCTACAATGAGCAGTTCTTC
cdr3_aa: CASSLARESYNEQFF

d_call: TRBD1
cdr3_length: 14
j_call: TRBJ2-7
clone_size: many
v_call: TRBV20-1
cdr3_nt: TGCAGTCCACAGAGGGGACAGGGAAGCTACGAGCAGTACTTC
cdr3_aa: CSPQRGQGSYEQYF

d_call: NA
cdr3_length: 15
j_call: TRBJ1-3
clone_size: NA
v_call: TRBV7-9
cdr3_nt: TGTGCCAGCAGCTTAGGCGGGTCGAGAGGAAACACCATATATTTT
cdr3_aa: CASSLGGSRGNTIYF

d_call: NA
cdr3_length: 15
j_call: TRBJ2-6
clone_size: NA
v_call: TRBV4-2
cdr3_nt: TGTGCCAGCAGCCGGGAGGCTTCTGGGGCCAACGTCCTGACTTTC
cdr3_aa: CASSREASGANVLTF

d_call: NA
cdr3_length: 14
j_call: TRBJ2-7
clone_size: many
v_call: TRBV7-9
cdr3_nt: TGTGCCAGCAGCTTGCAAGGATTCGCGGGGGAGCAGTACTTC
cdr3_aa: CASSLQGFAGEQYF

d_call: TRBD1
cdr3_length: 14
j_call: TRBJ2-7
clone_size: few
v_call: TRBV20-1
cdr3_nt: TGCAGTGCTAGAGAGACACAGGGGGCTCATGAGCAGTACTTC
cdr3_aa: CSARETQGAHEQYF

d_call: NA
cdr3_length: 16
j_call: TRBJ2-1
clone_size: few
v_call: TRBV7-6
cdr3_nt: TGTGCCAGCAGCGCTCGACAGCCAAGCTCCTACAATGAGCAGTTCTTC
cdr3_aa: CASSARQPSSYNEQFF

d_call: NA
cdr3_length: 16
j_call: TRBJ1-5
clone_size: few
v_call: TRBV7-8
cdr3_nt: TGTGCCAGCAGCTTAGTTGGGGGAACCCACAATCAGCCCCAGCATTTT
cdr3_aa: CASSLVGGTHNQPQHF

d_call: TRBD1
cdr3_length: 15
j_call: TRBJ2-5
clone_size: NA
v_call: TRBV2
cdr3_nt: TGTGCCAGCATTCCCGGGACAGGGAGAAGAGAGACCCAGTACTTC
cdr3_aa: CASIPGTGRRETQYF

d_call: TRBD1
cdr3_length: 15
j_call: TRBJ2-5
clone_size: NA
v_call: TRBV11-2
cdr3_nt: TGTGCCAGCAGCGCCCGACAGGGGGGAGGGGAGACCCAGTACTTC
cdr3_aa: CASSARQGGGETQYF

d_call: NA
cdr3_length: 14
j_call: TRBJ2-2
clone_size: many
v_call: TRBV6-2/TRBV6-3
cdr3_nt: TGTGCCAGCAGGTCCGGGTCTAACACCGGGGAGCTGTTTTTT
cdr3_aa: CASRSGSNTGELFF

d_call: TRBD1
cdr3_length: 13
j_call: TRBJ1-2
clone_size: few
v_call: TRBV9
cdr3_nt: TGTGCCAGCAGTGCCGGGACAGGGGATGGCTACACCTTC
cdr3_aa: CASSAGTGDGYTF

d_call: NA
cdr3_length: 11
j_call: TRBJ2-1
clone_size: NA
v_call: TRBV6-2/TRBV6-3
cdr3_nt: TGTGCCAGCAGTGCCATAGATGAGCAGTTCTTC
cdr3_aa: CASSAIDEQFF

d_call: TRBD1
cdr3_length: 14
j_call: TRBJ1-4
clone_size: few
v_call: TRBV2
cdr3_nt: TGTGCCAGCAAATTGGACAGGAATAATGAAAAACTGTTTTTT
cdr3_aa: CASKLDRNNEKLFF

d_call: TRBD1
cdr3_length: 15
j_call: TRBJ2-7
clone_size: few
v_call: TRBV27
cdr3_nt: TGTGCCAGCAGTTTAGAGGGGGCGAGAACCTACGAGCAGTACTTC
cdr3_aa: CASSLEGARTYEQYF

d_call: TRBD1
cdr3_length: 13
j_call: TRBJ2-5
clone_size: NA
v_call: TRBV9
cdr3_nt: TGTGCCAGCAGCGTGGGGACAGAGGAGACCCAGTACTTC
cdr3_aa: CASSVGTEETQYF

d_call: TRBD1
cdr3_length: 14
j_call: TRBJ2-1
clone_size: few
v_call: TRBV24-1
cdr3_nt: TGTGCCACCAGTGCCCCAGGGGGTAGCAATGAGCAGTTCTTC
cdr3_aa: CATSAPGGSNEQFF

d_call: NA
cdr3_length: 13
j_call: TRBJ1-1
clone_size: many
v_call: TRBV2
cdr3_nt: TGTGCCAGCAGGAGGCGTTCGGACACTGAAGCTTTCTTT
cdr3_aa: CASRRRSDTEAFF

d_call: NA
cdr3_length: 12
j_call: TRBJ2-3
clone_size: NA
v_call: TRBV6-2/TRBV6-3
cdr3_nt: TGTGCCAGCTTTTCAGACACAGATACGCAGTATTTT
cdr3_aa: CASFSDTDTQYF

d_call: NA
cdr3_length: 14
j_call: TRBJ1-5
clone_size: medium-sized
v_call: TRBV20-1
cdr3_nt: TGCAGTGCTAGAGGCGGGGGAAGGGATCAGCCCCAGCATTTT
cdr3_aa: CSARGGGRDQPQHF

d_call: TRBD1
cdr3_length: 12
j_call: TRBJ2-5
clone_size: NA
v_call: TRBV29-1
cdr3_nt: TGCAGCGTCGACAGGGAATTAAAGACCCAGTACTTC
cdr3_aa: CSVDRELKTQYF

d_call: NA
cdr3_length: 15
j_call: TRBJ2-7
clone_size: few
v_call: TRBV6-6
cdr3_nt: TGTGCCAGCAGACCCCGTATGGGCGGACCCTACGAGCAGTACTTC
cdr3_aa: CASRPRMGGPYEQYF

d_call: NA
cdr3_length: 14
j_call: TRBJ1-1
clone_size: NA
v_call: TRBV7-9
cdr3_nt: TGTGCCAGCAAACAGGGAAGAATGAACACTGAAGCTTTCTTT
cdr3_aa: CASKQGRMNTEAFF

d_call: TRBD1
cdr3_length: 14
j_call: TRBJ2-1
clone_size: NA
v_call: TRBV12-3/TRBV12-4
cdr3_nt: TGTGCCAGCAGTTTTGACAGGGGGCTGAGTGAGCAGTTCTTC
cdr3_aa: CASSFDRGLSEQFF